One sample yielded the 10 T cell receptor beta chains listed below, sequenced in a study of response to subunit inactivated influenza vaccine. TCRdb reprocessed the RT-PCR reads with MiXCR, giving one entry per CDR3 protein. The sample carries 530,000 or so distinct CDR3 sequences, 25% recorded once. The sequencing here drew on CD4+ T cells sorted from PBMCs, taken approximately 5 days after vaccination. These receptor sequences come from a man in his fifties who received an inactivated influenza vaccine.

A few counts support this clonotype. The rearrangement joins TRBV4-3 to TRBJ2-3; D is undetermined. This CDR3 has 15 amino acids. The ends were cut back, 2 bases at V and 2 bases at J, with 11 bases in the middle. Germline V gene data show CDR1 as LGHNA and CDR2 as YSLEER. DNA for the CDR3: TGCGCCAGCAGCCAAAGTTCCTCCTACACAGATACGCAGTATTTT. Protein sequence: CASSQSSSYTDTQYF.

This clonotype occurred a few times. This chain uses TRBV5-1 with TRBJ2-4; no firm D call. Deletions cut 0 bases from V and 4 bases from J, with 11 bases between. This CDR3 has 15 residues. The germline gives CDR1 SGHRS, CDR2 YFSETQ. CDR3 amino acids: CASSLEGFAKNIQYF. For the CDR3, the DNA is TGCGCCAGCAGCTTGGAGGGTTTCGCTAAAAACATTCAGTACTTC.

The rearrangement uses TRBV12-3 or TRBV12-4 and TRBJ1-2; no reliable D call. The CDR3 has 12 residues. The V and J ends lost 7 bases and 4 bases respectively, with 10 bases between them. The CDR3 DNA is TGTGCCAGCACCAACACCTTCTATGGCTACACCTTC. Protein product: CASTNTFYGYTF.

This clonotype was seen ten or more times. CDR3 sequence reads: CASSFEGYEQYF. In DNA form, the CDR3 reads TGTGCCAGCAGCTTTGAGGGGTACGAGCAGTACTTC. The V gene is TRBV7-9, the J gene TRBJ2-7; D assignment may be TRBD1 or TRBD2 (5 bases each). The CDR3 has 12 residues. Deletions cut 3 bases from V and 4 bases from J, with 7 bases between. Germline CDR1 reads SEHNR; CDR2 reads FQNEAQ (reference sequence).

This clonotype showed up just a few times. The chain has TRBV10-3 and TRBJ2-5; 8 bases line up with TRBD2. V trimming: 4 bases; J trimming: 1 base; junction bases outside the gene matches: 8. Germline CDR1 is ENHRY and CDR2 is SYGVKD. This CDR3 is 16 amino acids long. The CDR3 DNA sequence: TGTGCCATCAGTGCCTCCAGCGGGAGATCCCAAGAGACCCAGTACTTC. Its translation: CAISASSGRSQETQYF.

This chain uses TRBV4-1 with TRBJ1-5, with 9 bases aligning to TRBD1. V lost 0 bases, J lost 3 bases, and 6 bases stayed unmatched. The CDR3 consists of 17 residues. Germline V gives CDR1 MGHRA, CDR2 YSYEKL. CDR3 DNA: TGCGCCAGCAGCCAAGACGGGGACAGGGCGATCAATCAGCCCCAGCATTTT. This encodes CASSQDGDRAINQPQHF.

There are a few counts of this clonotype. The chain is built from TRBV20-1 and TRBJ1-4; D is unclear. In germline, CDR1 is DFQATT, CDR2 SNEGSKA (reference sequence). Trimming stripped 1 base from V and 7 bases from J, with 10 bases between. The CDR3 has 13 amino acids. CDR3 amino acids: CSARAPSGEKLFF. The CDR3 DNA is TGCAGTGCTAGAGCCCCGAGCGGTGAAAAACTGTTTTTT.

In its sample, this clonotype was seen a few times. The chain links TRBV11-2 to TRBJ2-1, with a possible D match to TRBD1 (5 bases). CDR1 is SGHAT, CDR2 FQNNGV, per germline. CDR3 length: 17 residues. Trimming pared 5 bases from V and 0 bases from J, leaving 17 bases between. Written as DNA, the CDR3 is TGTGCCAGCAGCCTTAGGACAATGCTGATCTCCTACAATGAGCAGTTCTTC. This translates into CASSLRTMLISYNEQFF.

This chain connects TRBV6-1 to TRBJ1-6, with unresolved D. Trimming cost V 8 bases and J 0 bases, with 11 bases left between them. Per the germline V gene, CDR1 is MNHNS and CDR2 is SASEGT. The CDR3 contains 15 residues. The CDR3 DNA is TGTGCCAGCGGGTTGGGGAGCTCCTATAATTCACCCCTCCACTTT. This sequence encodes CASGLGSSYNSPLHF.

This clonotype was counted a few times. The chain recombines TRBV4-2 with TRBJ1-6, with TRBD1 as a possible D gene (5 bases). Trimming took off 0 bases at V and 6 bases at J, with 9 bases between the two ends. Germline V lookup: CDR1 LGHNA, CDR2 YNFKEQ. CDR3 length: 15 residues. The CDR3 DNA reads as TGTGCCAGCAGCCAAGATAGCAGGGTTAATTCACCCCTCCACTTT. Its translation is CASSQDSRVNSPLHF.